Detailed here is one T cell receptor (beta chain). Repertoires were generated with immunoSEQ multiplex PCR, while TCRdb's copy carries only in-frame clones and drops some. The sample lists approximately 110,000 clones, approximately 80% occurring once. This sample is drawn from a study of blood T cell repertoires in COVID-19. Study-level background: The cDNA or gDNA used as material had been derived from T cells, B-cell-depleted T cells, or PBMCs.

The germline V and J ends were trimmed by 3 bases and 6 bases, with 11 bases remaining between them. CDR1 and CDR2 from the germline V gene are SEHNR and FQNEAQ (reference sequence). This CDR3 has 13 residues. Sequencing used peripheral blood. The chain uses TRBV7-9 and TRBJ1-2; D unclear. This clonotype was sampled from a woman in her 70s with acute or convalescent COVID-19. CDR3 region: CASSFLHLDGYTF. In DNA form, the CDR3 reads TGTGCCAGCAGCTTCTTACATCTCGATGGCTACACCTTC.